The text below deals with one T cell receptor beta chain. The length of the CDR3 is 17 residues. The ends were cut back, 0 bases at V and 0 bases at J, with 12 bases in the middle. Germline values: CDR1 LGHNA, CDR2 YNFKEQ. The method was immunoSEQ multiplex PCR; TCRdb's version includes in-frame clones alone and lacks a portion of them. This table holds roughly 99,000 clones, around 93% found once. This entry comes from a study of T cell changes during pregnancy in multiple sclerosis. The specimen was peripheral blood, collected in the third trimester of pregnancy. The TCR comes from a female donor in good health, enrolled as a control in a pregnancy study. The V and J genes are TRBV4-2 and TRBJ1-3, with a possible D match to TRBD1 (5 bases). The CDR3 DNA follows: TGTGCCAGCAGCCAAGATCAGGGATCATACTCTGGAAACACCATATATTTT. Translation: CASSQDQGSYSGNTIYF.